Following are 19 T cell receptor beta chains from one sample sequenced in a study of T-cell memory formation after mild COVID-19 (dated by TCRdb to about 2021). Library generation was performed with 5' RACE. The sequencer listed for this sample is Illumina NovaSeq 6000. TCRdb handled the public reads itself, with Q25 trimming in fastp and clone calling in MiXCR, and kept productive beta chains. For every CDR3 protein sequence, its rows merge into one entry that carries the most common genes and DNA. This sample lists about 470,000 distinct CDR3 sequences; about 23% were detected once. The ten largest clones add up to roughly an eighth of the sample. Sample: PBMCs or a T cell subset sorted from them (not recorded which). These receptors all stem from an adult woman who had mild COVID-19 (a few samples of this study predate the infection). The sample titles of this study are shuffled in the database, so cell type and time point are left out; the donor was told from shared clones.

The V call is TRBV5-5, the J call TRBJ2-3, with a weak D call TRBD1 (5 bases). CDR1 is SGHKS and CDR2 is YYEKEE in the germline V gene (reference sequence). This CDR3 spans 16 amino acids. The V end lost 0 bases, the J end lost 0 bases, and 11 bases lay between the germline ends. DNA of the CDR3: TGTGCCAGCAGCTTGGTAGCAGGGCCTAGCACAGATACGCAGTATTTT. Translated: CASSLVAGPSTDTQYF.

The chain has TRBV5-6 and TRBJ2-2; TRBD2 matches 9 bases. Germline V gene data show CDR1 as SGHDT and CDR2 as YYEEEE. This CDR3 is 16 amino acids long. The J segment lost 4 bases and the V segment lost 4 bases, leaving 8 bases of the junction unmatched. As DNA, the CDR3 is TGTGCCAGCAGCCTCCTTCTTAGCGGGGGCACCGGGGAGCTGTTTTTT. Amino acids: CASSLLLSGGTGELFF.

V usage is TRBV29-1 and J usage is TRBJ2-7; TRBD1 aligns across 8 bases. The germline V gene encodes CDR1 SQVTM and CDR2 ANQGSEA. With 5 bases clipped from V and 3 bases from J, the junction kept 3 bases outside the gene matches. The length of the CDR3 is 12 residues. CDR3 sequence (DNA): TGCAGCGTTAAAACAGGGGGCTACGAGCAGTACTTC. This encodes CSVKTGGYEQYF.

V gene TRBV12-3 or TRBV12-4 combines with J gene TRBJ2-7; no firm D call. V was cut by 3 bases and J by 6 bases, with 9 bases left in between. The CDR3 length is 12 residues. The CDR3 nucleotides read TGTGCCAGCAGTTTGCAATGGACCGAGCAGTACTTC. It encodes CASSLQWTEQYF.

The chain links TRBV7-2 to TRBJ2-2, with a weak D call TRBD1 (6 bases). The CDR3 sequence is 17 residues long. Per germline, CDR1 SGHTA and CDR2 FQGNSA. The V and J ends lost 2 bases and 0 bases respectively, with 13 bases between them. The CDR3 reads CASSLKSGGTNTGELFF. The DNA for the CDR3 is TGTGCCAGCAGCTTAAAGTCTGGGGGCACGAACACCGGGGAGCTGTTTTTT.

This chain uses TRBV10-3 with TRBJ2-1; D remains ambiguous. This CDR3 comprises 14 residues. Trimming removed 1 base from V and 3 bases from J, with 7 bases in between. Germline lookup yields CDR1 ENHRY and CDR2 SYGVKD. The CDR3 sequence: CAISELDNYNEQFF. Here the CDR3 DNA reads TGTGCCATCAGTGAGTTAGACAACTACAATGAGCAGTTCTTC.

This rearrangement joins TRBV12-3 or TRBV12-4 to TRBJ1-1, with TRBD1 matching over 12 bases. The CDR3 is 15 residues long. The junction had 3 bases not matched to a gene; V was cut back by 6 bases and J by 1 base. CDR3 sequence: CASSGTGGRNTEAFF. CDR3 nucleotide sequence: TGTGCCAGCAGCGGGACAGGGGGCCGGAACACTGAAGCTTTCTTT.

The V and J genes are TRBV24-1 and TRBJ2-1, with no clear D. The V end was cut by 6 bases, the J end by 8 bases, with 22 bases between. Germline lookup yields CDR1 KGHDR and CDR2 SFDVKD. This CDR3 is built from 16 residues. The CDR3 is CATSSPAETEIDEQFF. CDR3 bases: TGTGCCACCAGTAGTCCGGCGGAGACGGAGATAGATGAGCAGTTCTTC.

This clonotype was counted only a few times. The rearrangement links TRBV27 to TRBJ2-5; D might be TRBD1 (5 bases). The CDR3 has 16 residues. Germline CDR1 reads MNHEY; CDR2 reads SMNVEV (reference sequence). V was trimmed by 0 bases and J by 2 bases, leaving 13 bases between them. CDR3 DNA sequence: TGTGCCAGCAGTTTATCGAAGGTACAGGAACAAGAGACCCAGTACTTC. Encoded protein: CASSLSKVQEQETQYF.

V gene TRBV20-1 combines with J gene TRBJ1-2, with D uncertain. The germline V gene has CDR1 DFQATT and CDR2 SNEGSKA (reference sequence). V dropped 3 bases and J dropped 2 bases, with 7 bases sitting between them. The CDR3 spans 12 residues. The chain's CDR3 is CSASMRNYGYTF. CDR3 nucleotides: TGCAGTGCTAGTATGCGGAACTATGGCTACACCTTC.

The genes are TRBV7-2 and TRBJ2-1, with 8 bases identical to TRBD2. Germline CDR1 reads SGHTA; CDR2 reads FQGNSA. V dropped 1 base and J dropped 4; count of bases not matched to a gene: 3. The CDR3 has 15 amino acids. CDR3 sequence: CASSLVPSGYNEQFF. The CDR3 coding sequence is TGTGCCAGCAGCTTAGTCCCTAGCGGGTACAATGAGCAGTTCTTC. Supplemented by reference TRBV7-2 and TRBJ2-1, the full variable domain reads GAGVSQSPSNKVTEKGKDVELRCDPISGHTALYWYRQSLGQGLEFLIYFQGNSAPDKSGLPSDRFSAERTGGSVSTLTIQRTQQEDSAVYLCASSLVPSGYNEQFFGPGTRLTVL.

This clonotype appeared a few times. CDR3 residues: CSVAVLGISNEQFF. The CDR3 nucleotides read TGCAGCGTTGCAGTCCTGGGTATCAGCAATGAGCAGTTCTTC. This chain connects TRBV29-1 to TRBJ2-1; D gene ambiguous. Germline-derived CDR1 and CDR2 are SQVTM and ANQGSEA. The length of the CDR3 is 14 residues. Deletions cut 4 bases from V and 6 bases from J, with 16 bases between.

The rearrangement links TRBV5-6 to TRBJ2-3; TRBD1 might be the D (5 bases). Trimming shortened V by 0 bases and J by 6 bases, and 14 bases separated the two germline ends. This CDR3 is built from 15 residues. CDR1 is SGHDT, CDR2 YYEEEE, per germline. CDR3 in DNA: TGTGCCAGCAGCTTGGCCGTACTTGCAGGGGATACGCAGTATTTT. The encoded protein is CASSLAVLAGDTQYF.

The V and J genes are TRBV10-3 and TRBJ2-5; D gene unclear. This CDR3 contains 12 residues. V shed 0 bases and J shed 5 bases, with 4 bases lying between them. Germline V lookup: CDR1 ENHRY, CDR2 SYGVKD. CDR3 DNA: TGTGCCATCAGTGAGTCGGGGGAGACCCAGTACTTC. Protein: CAISESGETQYF.

This clonotype was seen a few times. The rearrangement joins TRBV4-1 to TRBJ2-7; TRBD2 agrees at 15 bases. Trimming at V came to 0 bases and at J to 4 bases, leaving 1 base not matched to a gene. Germline CDR1 reads MGHRA; CDR2 reads YSYEKL. The CDR3 is 16 amino acids. The CDR3 loop reads CASSQEGTSGGYEQYF. The CDR3 DNA reads TGCGCCAGCAGCCAAGAGGGGACTAGCGGGGGGTACGAGCAGTACTTC.

This chain uses TRBV20-1 with TRBJ1-5; 8 bases line up with TRBD1. Trimming removed 5 bases from V and 8 bases from J; junction bases left unmatched: 14. Germline-derived CDR1 and CDR2 are DFQATT and SNEGSKA (reference sequence). The CDR3 is made up of 15 amino acids. CDR3: CSAPLRQGANEPQHF. The CDR3 coding sequence is TGCAGTGCTCCCTTAAGGCAGGGGGCTAACGAGCCCCAGCATTTT.

The rearrangement uses TRBV5-5 and TRBJ1-5; 7 bases map to TRBD1. Looked up from germline, CDR1 is SGHKS and CDR2 is YYEKEE (reference sequence). The CDR3 is made up of 15 amino acids. V shed 4 bases, J shed 3 bases, and the junction held 7 bases outside the gene matches. The CDR3 sequence is CASSGGQTFNQPQHF. DNA of the CDR3: TGTGCCAGCAGCGGGGGACAGACTTTCAATCAGCCCCAGCATTTT.

This rearrangement joins TRBV5-4 to TRBJ2-1; no definite D call. CDR3 size: 15 residues. CDR1 and CDR2 from the germline V gene are SGHNT and YYREEE (reference sequence). Trimming took 4 bases from V and 7 from J, leaving 18 bases between them. CDR3 in DNA: TGTGCCAGCAGCCTAAGTAACAGCGTAGAGAATGAGCAGTTCTTC. It specifies CASSLSNSVENEQFF.

The chain has TRBV4-2 and TRBJ2-2, with TRBD2 matching 10 bases. This CDR3 is built from 16 residues. After removal of 4 bases from V and 1 base from J, the junction contained 3 bases not matched to a gene. Per germline, CDR1 LGHNA and CDR2 YNFKEQ. The CDR3 region has the DNA TGTGCCAGCAGCCCAGCTAGCGGGGGGAACACCGGGGAGCTGTTTTTT. Translation gives CASSPASGGNTGELFF.